The 16 T cell receptor beta chains in this list originate from one sample, sequenced in a study of blood T cell repertoires in COVID-19. TCRdb's table, derived via immunoSEQ multiplex PCR, lists solely in-frame clones and lacks some. This sample has 220,000 or so clones; around 84% occur once, and the top ten carry less than 7%. The sequenced sample was PBMCs or T cells enriched from blood (not recorded which). The receptors come from a middle-aged woman who had recovered from COVID-19.

This sequence joins TRBV5-1 and TRBJ1-2; perhaps TRBD1 as D (5 bases). With 4 bases removed from V and 7 bases from J, the gap between germline ends came to 11 bases. Per germline, CDR1 SGHRS and CDR2 YFSETQ. The CDR3 totals 12 residues. CDR3 DNA: TGCGCCAGCAGCATCAGGGATACTGGCTACACCTTC. It codes for CASSIRDTGYTF. The variable domain in full, with the rest retrieved from reference TRBV5-1 and TRBJ1-2, is KAGVTQTPRYLIKTRGQQVTLSCSPISGHRSVSWYQQTPGQGLQFLFEYFSETQRNKGNFPGRFSGRQFSNSRSEMNVSTLELGDSALYLCASSIRDTGYTFGSGTRLTVV.

The genes are TRBV10-2 and TRBJ2-2; D gene unclear. The CDR3 loop spans 15 amino acids. Trimming cost V 4 bases and J 0 bases, with 9 bases left between them. CDR1 and CDR2 (germline): WSHSY, SAAADI. CDR3 residues: CASSVGRSNTGELFF. The CDR3 coding sequence is TGCGCCAGCAGTGTGGGCAGGTCGAACACCGGGGAGCTGTTTTTT.

The chain has TRBV27 and TRBJ1-5; D not certain. CDR1 is MNHEY, CDR2 SMNVEV, per germline (reference sequence). The CDR3 consists of 15 residues. V was trimmed by 6 bases and J by 3 bases, leaving 15 bases between them. CDR3 loop: CASSEIRSINQPQHF. The DNA of the CDR3 is TGTGCCAGCAGCGAGATACGGAGTATCAATCAGCCCCAGCATTTT.

The chain combines TRBV10-3 with TRBJ1-5, with 7 bases identical to TRBD1. V gave up 0 bases and J gave up 4 bases; unmatched junction bases: 3. CDR3 length: 15 residues. The germline gives CDR1 ENHRY, CDR2 SYGVKD. The DNA of the CDR3 is TGTGCCATCAGTGAGTCTGGACAGGAAAATCAGCCCCAGCATTTT. Translation gives CAISESGQENQPQHF.

V gene TRBV6-5 combines with J gene TRBJ1-2; the match to TRBD1 covers 8 bases. CDR3 length: 14 residues. Germline V gives CDR1 MNHEY, CDR2 SVGAGI. J gave up 5 bases and V 6 bases, and 8 bases lay outside the gene matches. Here the CDR3 reads CASSRDRGRYGYTF. CDR3 coding DNA: TGTGCCAGCAGCAGAGACAGGGGAAGGTATGGCTACACCTTC.

V is TRBV29-1 and J is TRBJ2-5, with 16 bases lining up with TRBD2. The CDR3 has 16 amino acids. J gave up 10 bases and V 6 bases, and 14 bases lay outside the gene matches. From germline, CDR1 is SQVTM and CDR2 ANQGSEA. The DNA for the CDR3 is TGCAGCGTGGGACTAGCGGGAGGGCCCGGCTCTCTGGGCCAGTACTTC. This codes for CSVGLAGGPGSLGQYF.

The chain couples TRBV18 to TRBJ2-6; tentatively, D is TRBD1 (5 bases). V lost 0 bases, J lost 0 bases, and 9 bases lay in between. CDR1 is KGHSH and CDR2 is LQKENI in the germline V gene. The CDR3 is made up of 17 amino acids. This chain's CDR3 is CASSPPQGSSGANVLTF. The DNA for the CDR3 is TGTGCCAGCTCACCACCCCAGGGTAGCTCTGGGGCCAACGTCCTGACTTTC.

The rearrangement links TRBV11-2 to TRBJ1-2; 10 bases match TRBD1. Germline V gene lookup returns CDR1 SGHAT and CDR2 FQNNGV. V lost 5 bases to trimming and J lost 5 bases; unmatched junction nucleotides: 2. There are 13 residues in the CDR3. CDR3 sequence (DNA): TGTGCCAGCAGCCCGGACAGGGGGTATGGCTACACCTTC. Protein: CASSPDRGYGYTF.

The gene calls are TRBV7-2 and TRBJ2-7; D gene unclear. The ends were cut back, 5 bases at V and 0 bases at J, with 11 bases in the middle. This CDR3 is 14 amino acids long. Germline CDR1 and CDR2: SGHTA and FQGNSA. CDR3 sequence reads: CASSARPSSYEQYF. CDR3 in DNA: TGTGCCAGCAGCGCCCGCCCGAGCTCCTACGAGCAGTACTTC.

The rearrangement uses TRBV28 and TRBJ2-2; D possibly corresponds to TRBD2 (6 bases). Trimming pared 8 bases from V and 9 bases from J, leaving 25 bases between. This CDR3 is built from 16 residues. Germline CDR1 MDHEN, CDR2 SYDVKM. The CDR3 DNA sequence: TGTGCCAGCCACCCGGGGGATTTGAAGGGAGCCAGGGAGCTGTTTTTT. Protein sequence: CASHPGDLKGARELFF.

The V and J genes are TRBV5-1 and TRBJ1-2, with D possibly TRBD1 on 6 matching bases. CDR1 is SGHRS, CDR2 YFSETQ, per germline. V was clipped by 0 bases and J by 4 bases, with 10 bases between them. CDR3 length equals 14 residues. CDR3 amino acids: CASSLEAGAYGYTF. As DNA, the CDR3 is TGCGCCAGCAGCTTGGAGGCAGGGGCCTATGGCTACACCTTC.

The chain employs TRBV6-1 and TRBJ1-3; TRBD1 matches at 7 bases. The CDR3 totals 14 residues. The germline V gene has CDR1 MNHNS and CDR2 SASEGT. V trimming: 0 bases; J trimming: 7 bases; junction bases outside the gene matches: 3. The CDR3 region has the DNA TGTGCCAGCAGTGAAGCGCGCAGGGGGAACACCATATATTTT. Amino acids: CASSEARRGNTIYF.

This clone showed up just once. The chain has TRBV3-1 (or the pseudogene TRBV3-2) and TRBJ2-3, with 15 bases lining up with TRBD2. Germline V lookup: CDR1 LGHDT, CDR2 YNNKEL (reference sequence). The V segment lost 5 bases and the J segment 5 bases; nucleotides outside the gene matches: 5. The CDR3 has 16 amino acids. CDR3 sequence reads: CASSYGLAGGQDTQYF. CDR3 nucleotides: TGTGCCAGCAGCTACGGACTAGCGGGAGGGCAAGATACGCAGTATTTT.

The chain uses TRBV11-2 and TRBJ1-4, with 7 bases aligning to TRBD1. CDR3 length: 14 amino acids. Germline CDR1 is SGHAT and CDR2 is FQNNGV. The V and J ends lost 5 bases and 8 bases, in that order; junction bases with no gene match: 8. CDR3 loop: CASSPTGVGEKLFF. DNA of the CDR3: TGTGCCAGCAGCCCTACAGGGGTAGGCGAAAAACTGTTTTTT.

The V call is TRBV7-3, the J call TRBJ2-3; D perhaps matches TRBD2 (5 bases). V dropped 3 bases and J dropped 1 base, with 8 bases sitting between them. The CDR3 has 14 amino acids. Germline values: CDR1 SGHTA, CDR2 FQGTGA. CDR3 region: CASSLGSGTDTQYF. The CDR3 nucleotides read TGTGCCAGCAGCTTGGGTAGCGGCACAGATACGCAGTATTTT.

V gene TRBV28 combines with J gene TRBJ1-2; TRBD1 aligns across 7 bases. V lost 6 bases to trimming and J lost 7 bases; unmatched junction nucleotides: 8. Per the germline V gene, CDR1 is MDHEN and CDR2 is SYDVKM. There are 13 residues in the CDR3. The CDR3 reads CASRRDRAGGYTF. CDR3 DNA sequence: TGTGCCAGCAGAAGAGACAGGGCCGGTGGCTACACCTTC.